Listed below are T cell receptor beta chains from one sample, sequenced in a study of blood T cell repertoires in COVID-19. Clones were sequenced by immunoSEQ multiplex PCR, and TCRdb holds only the in-frame ones, with some missing. The sample records 350,000 to 400,000 clones, 88% being singletons. The sequenced material came from PBMCs or T cells enriched from blood (not recorded which). These receptor sequences come from a woman aged 18-29 years who had recovered from COVID-19. CDR3s include the opening cysteine and the closing phenylalanine or tryptophan. The order of the fields is V gene, J gene, CDR3 protein.

v_gene: TRBV6-5; j_gene: TRBJ1-6; CDR3aa: CASSYKGQGGSPLHF
v_gene: TRBV2; j_gene: TRBJ1-3; CDR3aa: CATQGVGGSGNTIYF
v_gene: TRBV2; j_gene: TRBJ2-3; CDR3aa: CASSGATSASTDTQYF
v_gene: TRBV2; j_gene: TRBJ1-4; CDR3aa: CASSREQGLSNEKLFF
v_gene: TRBV7-9; j_gene: TRBJ1-2; CDR3aa: CASSLAGQVYGYTF
v_gene: TRBV15; j_gene: TRBJ2-3; CDR3aa: CATSRASSGGKDTQYF
v_gene: TRBV10-3; j_gene: TRBJ1-1; CDR3aa: CAISMDSKVFF
v_gene: TRBV5-1; j_gene: TRBJ1-2; CDR3aa: CASSLDRGYGYTF
v_gene: TRBV4-1; j_gene: TRBJ1-1; CDR3aa: CASSSLGLKAFF
v_gene: TRBV5-1; j_gene: TRBJ2-2; CDR3aa: CASSLDRGTNTGELFF
v_gene: TRBV6-5; j_gene: TRBJ2-7; CDR3aa: CASRWGVSYEQYF
v_gene: TRBV2; j_gene: TRBJ2-7; CDR3aa: CASSDSNYEQYF
v_gene: TRBV3-1/TRBV3-2; j_gene: TRBJ1-1; CDR3aa: CASSLTTGPTEAFF
v_gene: TRBV5-4; j_gene: TRBJ1-2; CDR3aa: CASSLPSTLERDGYTF
v_gene: TRBV7-2; j_gene: TRBJ2-7; CDR3aa: CASSFLDTYYEQYF
v_gene: TRBV7-2; j_gene: TRBJ1-1; CDR3aa: CASSLVIRREDTEAFF
v_gene: TRBV19; j_gene: TRBJ1-2; CDR3aa: CASKLQGAAGYTF
v_gene: TRBV28; j_gene: TRBJ1-2; CDR3aa: CASTARAGGYGYTF
v_gene: TRBV3-1/TRBV3-2; j_gene: TRBJ1-2; CDR3aa: CASSDRRQGLIYGYTF